A single sample gave rise to the 24 T cell receptor beta chains below, sequenced in a study of beta chain features in type 1 diabetes. All of the isolated RNA was reverse transcribed, so expressed TCRB transcripts were sequenced. The assay was immunoSEQ multiplex PCR, and TCRdb's table has in-frame clones only and misses some. Of some 400,000 clones in the sample, more than 13% were seen once. Sequences were obtained from naive CD4+ T cells from blood. The receptors here all came from a woman between 18 and 30 years old in good health.

This clone came up a few times. This rearrangement joins TRBV11-2 to TRBJ2-3; 8 bases align to TRBD2. The V and J ends lost 6 bases and 2 bases, in that order; junction bases with no gene match: 4. The CDR3 runs 14 residues. CDR1 and CDR2 from the germline V gene are SGHAT and FQNNGV. The CDR3 loop reads CASSLGLDTDTQYF. In DNA form, the CDR3 reads TGTGCCAGCAGTCTGGGACTAGACACAGATACGCAGTATTTT.

This clone was counted only a few times. The chain employs TRBV25-1 and TRBJ2-7, with 7 positions matching TRBD2. The V gene end was trimmed by 1 base and the J gene end by 3 bases; junction bases not matched to a gene: 12. The CDR3 is 17 amino acids. Germline CDR1 reads MGHDK; CDR2 reads SYGVNS. CDR3 sequence: CASSESPGGRDNYEQYF. Here the CDR3 DNA reads TGTGCCAGCAGTGAATCTCCCGGAGGGAGGGATAACTACGAGCAGTACTTC.

This clone showed up just a few times. The J gene is TRBJ1-2, the V gene TRBV7-2; TRBD1 is a possible D gene (5 bases). Germline V gene sequence: CDR1 SGHTA, CDR2 FQGNSA. This CDR3 spans 15 amino acids. Trimming left V 4 bases short and J 0 bases short, with 12 bases between. CDR3 coding DNA: TGTGCCAGCAGCTCCCACAGGAGCCCTAACTATGGCTACACCTTC. Translating it yields CASSSHRSPNYGYTF.

This clone has more than one count but fewer than ten. The same CDR3 arises from other DNA sequences in this sample as well. J is TRBJ1-2 and V is TRBV28; weak D call: TRBD1 (5 bases). Germline values: CDR1 MDHEN, CDR2 SYDVKM. Trimming stripped 5 bases from V and 2 bases from J, with 12 bases between. The CDR3 length is 14 residues. CDR3 in amino acids: CASSRGGTNYGYTF. In DNA, the CDR3 is TGTGCCAGCAGTCGGGGAGGGACGAACTATGGCTACACCTTC.

The chain links TRBV28 to TRBJ1-4; TRBD1 might be the D (5 bases). With 4 bases removed from V and 8 bases from J, the gap between germline ends came to 20 bases. Looked up from germline, CDR1 is MDHEN and CDR2 is SYDVKM. The CDR3 spans 16 residues. CDR3 sequence: CASSWATGGMREKLFF. The CDR3 nucleotides are TGTGCCAGCAGTTGGGCCACGGGGGGTATGAGGGAAAAACTGTTTTTT. Full variable domain (remainder filled in from reference TRBV28 and TRBJ1-4): DVKVTQSSRYLVKRTGEKVFLECVQDMDHENMFWYRQDPGLGLRLIYFSYDVKMKEKGDIPEGYSVSREKKERFSLILESASTNQTSMYLCASSWATGGMREKLFFGSGTQLSVL.

This clone occurred a few times. The chain carries TRBV7-2 and TRBJ2-3, with D perhaps TRBD2 (5 bases). This CDR3 is 15 amino acids long. Germline CDR1 SGHTA, CDR2 FQGNSA. The V and J ends lost 1 base and 1 base respectively, with 9 bases between them. The CDR3 reads CASSLDGRGTDTQYF. As DNA, the CDR3 is TGTGCCAGCAGCTTAGATGGGAGAGGCACAGATACGCAGTATTTT.

In DNA, the CDR3 is TGTGCTAGTGGTTTGGGTAGCGGGAGAGGGACCCAGTACTTC. Encoded protein: CASGLGSGRGTQYF. This chain uses TRBV12-5 with TRBJ2-5, with 9 bases lining up with TRBD2. Germline assignment: CDR1 LGHNT and CDR2 FRNRAP. The ends lost 1 base at V and 7 bases at J; junction bases unmatched: 4. The CDR3 extends over 14 amino acids.

The chain couples TRBV6-1 to TRBJ2-2, with TRBD2 identical over 8 bases. The CDR3 is 15 residues long. Trimming at V came to 2 bases and at J to 5 bases, leaving 4 bases not matched to a gene. The germline V gene has CDR1 MNHNS and CDR2 SASEGT. The CDR3 spells CASSERREDTGELFF. The CDR3, as DNA: TGTGCCAGCAGTGAAAGGCGGGAGGATACCGGGGAGCTGTTTTTT.

The chain has TRBV30 and TRBJ1-5, with D possibly TRBD1 on 5 matching bases. V lost 2 bases to trimming and J lost 0 bases, with 17 bases between them. In germline, CDR1 is GTSNPN, CDR2 SVGIG (reference sequence). This CDR3 spans 17 amino acids. CDR3 loop: CAWSPTLIGGSNQPQHF. CDR3 DNA: TGTGCCTGGAGTCCCACATTGATCGGGGGTAGCAATCAGCCCCAGCATTTT.

J is TRBJ1-2 and V is TRBV9; D is unresolved. Germline CDR1 is SGDLS and CDR2 is YYNGEE. V was shortened by 3 bases and J by 5 bases, with 14 bases between the two germline ends. This CDR3 comprises 14 residues. This CDR3 is CASSANNSLYGYTF. The DNA for the CDR3 is TGTGCCAGCAGCGCCAACAACAGCCTTTATGGCTACACCTTC. Complete variable domain (other parts from reference TRBV9 and TRBJ1-2): DSGVTQTPKHLITATGQRVTLRCSPRSGDLSVYWYQQSLDQGLQFLIQYYNGEERAKGNILERFSAQQFPDLHSELNLSSLELGDSALYFCASSANNSLYGYTFGSGTRLTVV.

This clone has only a few counts. The chain couples TRBV25-1 to TRBJ2-7; 7 nucleotides agree with TRBD1. The CDR3 spans 13 residues. The V gene's germline CDR1 is MGHDK and CDR2 SYGVNS. The J segment lost 2 bases and the V segment lost 4 bases, leaving 2 bases of the junction unmatched. CDR3: CASSGDRAYEQYF. Here the CDR3 DNA reads TGTGCCAGCAGTGGTGACAGGGCCTACGAGCAGTACTTC.

The chain uses TRBV7-2 and TRBJ1-5, with TRBD1 as a possible D gene (5 bases). The CDR3 loop spans 17 amino acids. From germline, CDR1 is SGHTA and CDR2 FQGNSA. The ends were cut back, 2 bases at V and 1 base at J, with 15 bases in the middle. The CDR3 loop is CASSLREAGISNQPQHF. The CDR3 bases are TGTGCCAGCAGCTTACGGGAGGCAGGGATAAGCAATCAGCCCCAGCATTTT.

J is TRBJ1-2 and V is TRBV5-1, with D possibly being TRBD1 (5 bases). The length of the CDR3 is 16 residues. In germline, CDR1 is SGHRS, CDR2 YFSETQ. V lost 5 bases and J lost 8, with 25 bases in between. CDR3 coding DNA: TGCGCCAGCAGTATCTTCCAGGACCCAGGGTTATACGGCTACACCTTC. It is translated as CASSIFQDPGLYGYTF.

This clone was detected only a few times. The chain combines TRBV20-1 with TRBJ2-7; the match to TRBD2 covers 7 bases. Germline V gene sequence: CDR1 DFQATT, CDR2 SNEGSKA (reference sequence). After removal of 7 bases from V and 3 bases from J, the junction contained 3 bases not matched to a gene. The CDR3 contains 11 residues. In DNA, the CDR3 is TGCAGTGTTTCGGGGGGCTACGAGCAGTACTTC. Translation: CSVSGGYEQYF.

There are a few counts of this clone. V usage is TRBV7-2 and J usage is TRBJ2-3; 14 bases map to TRBD2. This CDR3 is built from 14 residues. From germline, CDR1 is SGHTA and CDR2 FQGNSA. V shed 6 bases and J 6 bases; nucleotides not matched to a gene: 2. CDR3 DNA: TGTGCCAGCAGGGGACTAGCGGGAGTTGATACGCAGTATTTT. Translating gives CASRGLAGVDTQYF.

The chain is built from TRBV6-1 and TRBJ1-5; D might be TRBD1 (6 bases). V was cut by 4 bases and J by 7 bases, with 14 bases left in between. From germline, CDR1 is MNHNS and CDR2 SASEGT. The CDR3 has 14 amino acids. The CDR3 spells CASSVQGPSQPQHF. The DNA of the CDR3 is TGTGCCAGCAGTGTACAGGGTCCTTCCCAGCCCCAGCATTTT.

This clone was seen only a few times. The rearrangement uses TRBV28 and TRBJ2-7, with TRBD2 identical over 8 bases. V shed 6 bases and J 7 bases; nucleotides not matched to a gene: 5. The CDR3 has 12 amino acids. Germline assignment: CDR1 MDHEN and CDR2 SYDVKM. The CDR3 protein is CASSPLAGEQYF. The CDR3 coding sequence is TGTGCCAGCAGCCCATTAGCGGGAGAGCAGTACTTC.

J is TRBJ2-7 and V is TRBV21-1; whether TRBD1, the table's D call, matches the DNA was not checked. TRBV21-1 corresponds to a pseudogene. The CDR3 consists of 14 residues. Here the CDR3 reads CASSPGQDPYEQYF. For the CDR3, the DNA is TGTGCCAGCAGTCCGGGACAGGACCCCTACGAGCAGTACTTC.

The V call is TRBV18, the J call TRBJ2-4; tentative D call: TRBD1 (5 bases). The V end lost 4 bases, the J end lost 0 bases, and 16 bases lay between the germline ends. The CDR3 has 17 amino acids. The germline CDR1 and CDR2 sequences are KGHSH and LQKENI. CDR3 DNA: TGTGCCAGCTCACTTGAACAGGTGACCCTAGCCAAAAACATTCAGTACTTC. Its translation: CASSLEQVTLAKNIQYF.

This clone was picked up a small number of times. The rearrangement joins TRBV7-3 to TRBJ2-7; no clear D gene. V dropped 0 bases and J dropped 2 bases, with 11 bases sitting between them. The CDR3 spans 15 residues. Germline V gene data show CDR1 as SGHTA and CDR2 as FQGTGA. The CDR3 here is CASSLTASEPYEQYF. For the CDR3, the DNA is TGTGCCAGCAGCTTAACGGCGAGCGAGCCCTACGAGCAGTACTTC.

This clone was observed a handful of times. The same CDR3 arises from other DNA sequences in this sample as well. This chain joins TRBV29-1 and TRBJ1-2, with 8 bases matching TRBD1. After removal of 6 bases from V and 3 bases from J, the junction contained 6 bases not matched to a gene. Looked up from germline, CDR1 is SQVTM and CDR2 is ANQGSEA. The CDR3 has 13 amino acids. CDR3 nucleotide sequence: TGCAGCGTAGGACAGGGTCGGGACTATGGCTACACCTTC. Translated, it gives CSVGQGRDYGYTF.

In this sample, this clone turned up a few times. The chain combines TRBV29-1 with TRBJ1-2; no definite D call. Trimming removed 0 bases from V and 4 bases from J, with 12 bases in between. The CDR3 totals 14 residues. CDR1 SQVTM and CDR2 ANQGSEA come from the germline V gene. The CDR3 sequence is CSVEEPETGYGYTF. The DNA for the CDR3 is TGCAGCGTTGAAGAGCCGGAGACGGGCTATGGCTACACCTTC.

The genes are TRBV4-1 and TRBJ2-7, with 11 bases identical to TRBD2. The CDR3 extends over 18 amino acids. The germline V gene has CDR1 MGHRA and CDR2 YSYEKL. Trimming removed 3 bases from V and 3 bases from J; junction bases left unmatched: 13. For the CDR3, the DNA is TGCGCCAGCAGCCACAGAACTCTAGCGGGGGGACCGAACTACGAGCAGTACTTC. Encoded protein: CASSHRTLAGGPNYEQYF.

There are a few counts of this clone. The chain is built from TRBV7-6 and TRBJ2-1, with D possibly TRBD1 on 5 matching bases. The V gene lost 4 bases and the J gene lost 4 bases, with 8 bases spanning the gap. Per germline, CDR1 SGHVS and CDR2 FNYEAQ. This CDR3 is 13 amino acids long. The CDR3: CASSSRQYNEQFF. Written as DNA, the CDR3 is TGTGCCAGCAGCTCAAGACAGTACAATGAGCAGTTCTTC.